A selection of T cell receptor beta chains follows, all from one sample in a study of T cells in Graves' hyperthyroidism and ophthalmopathy. MiXCR, run by TCRdb on the multiplex PCR reads, gives a single entry per CDR3 protein. The table has hundreds of thousands of distinct CDR3 sequences, 15% to 18% seen once. Material: blood. The receptors shown here come from a woman younger than 35 with Graves' hyperthyroidism. The CDR3 runs from the conserved cysteine through the conserved F or W. The D gene is left open where the match is weak. Not every row has a clone size; where given, it reads once, few, many or a size class.

V,D,J,size,CDR3,DNA
TRBV15,TRBD1,TRBJ1-1,many,CATSRPGQGHTEAFF,TGTGCCACCAGCAGACCAGGACAGGGACACACTGAAGCTTTCTTT
TRBV6-1,-,TRBJ1-2,many,CASSDGGKLYGYTF,TGTGCCAGCAGTGATGGCGGGAAACTCTATGGCTACACCTTC
TRBV24-1,-,TRBJ2-3,many,CATSDHTGRLGTDTQYF,TGTGCCACCAGTGATCATACAGGGCGCCTTGGCACAGATACGCAGTATTTT
TRBV20-1,-,TRBJ1-5,-,CSVGIGNQPQHF,TGCAGTGTTGGGATCGGCAATCAGCCCCAGCATTTT
TRBV28,-,TRBJ2-5,many,CASNDRLGKETQYF,TGTGCCAGCAACGACCGACTAGGGAAAGAGACCCAGTACTTC
TRBV6-1,-,TRBJ2-1,many,CASSEAAGIYNEQFF,TGTGCCAGCAGTGAAGCGGCGGGCATTTACAATGAGCAGTTCTTC
TRBV6-1,TRBD2,TRBJ2-7,many,CASTDSGGRAYEQYF,TGTGCCAGCACCGATAGTGGGGGGAGGGCCTACGAGCAGTACTTC
TRBV24-1,-,TRBJ1-5,many,CATSDSAGMGNQPQHF,TGTGCCACCAGTGATTCTGCAGGGATGGGCAATCAGCCCCAGCATTTT
TRBV7-3,TRBD1,TRBJ2-3,many,CASSQGAKYTQYF,TGTGCCAGCAGCCAGGGGGCCAAATATACGCAGTATTTT
TRBV3-1,-,TRBJ2-2,many,CASSQMQNTGELFF,TGTGCCAGCAGCCAAATGCAGAACACCGGGGAGCTGTTTTTT
TRBV13,-,TRBJ2-1,many,CASSFRLGGYNEQFF,TGTGCCAGCAGCTTTCGCCTAGGGGGTTACAATGAGCAGTTCTTC
TRBV6-1,TRBD1,TRBJ2-3,-,CASTSLRGPREDTQYF,TGTGCCAGCACCAGCCTGAGGGGGCCACGAGAGGATACGCAGTATTTT
TRBV19,-,TRBJ2-7,many,CASSISSVLSYEQYF,TGTGCCAGTAGTATCTCGTCCGTGCTAAGTTACGAGCAGTACTTC
TRBV4-1,-,TRBJ1-1,few,CASSPIPLGAEAFF,TGCGCCAGCAGCCCCATCCCTCTTGGGGCTGAAGCTTTCTTT
TRBV9,TRBD2,TRBJ2-3,few,CASSVVFSGGATDTQYF,TGTGCCAGCAGCGTAGTTTTTAGCGGGGGGGCCACAGATACGCAGTATTTT
TRBV20-1,-,TRBJ2-1,many,CSAPSQGNEQFF,TGCAGTGCCCCTTCCCAAGGAAATGAGCAGTTCTTC
TRBV6-5,-,TRBJ1-6,many,CASSYGGALLNSPLHF,TGTGCCAGCAGTTACGGGGGGGCGCTCTTGAATTCACCCCTCCACTTT
TRBV28,-,TRBJ1-4,few,CASRGPGSEKLFF,TGTGCCAGCAGGGGCCCGGGGAGTGAAAAACTGTTTTTT
TRBV12-3/TRBV12-4,TRBD1,TRBJ1-3,many,CASSFDRGYTIYF,TGTGCCAGCAGTTTTGACAGGGGGTACACCATATATTTT
TRBV28,TRBD2,TRBJ2-1,few,CASSPTRTSGGNDNEQFF,TGTGCCAGCAGCCCTACTCGGACTAGCGGGGGGAACGACAATGAGCAGTTCTTC
TRBV28,-,TRBJ2-7,many,CASTPSWGATYEQYF,TGTGCCAGCACCCCCAGTTGGGGGGCCACCTACGAGCAGTACTTC
TRBV6-5,TRBD1,TRBJ2-7,many,CASSYGGTGGEQYF,TGTGCCAGCAGTTATGGGGGGACAGGGGGCGAGCAGTACTTC
TRBV13,-,TRBJ2-7,few,CASSLGHPYEQYF,TGTGCCAGCAGCTTAGGTCATCCATACGAGCAGTACTTC
TRBV12-3/TRBV12-4,-,TRBJ1-2,-,CASSLGGGDFYGYTF,TGTGCCAGCAGCCTAGGCGGGGGGGACTTCTATGGCTACACCTTC
TRBV5-4,TRBD2,TRBJ2-3,-,CASSPSGRGGVEAQYF,TGTGCCAGCAGCCCTAGCGGGCGGGGGGGAGTTGAGGCGCAGTATTTT
TRBV11-3,-,TRBJ2-2,many,CASSHGFTGELFF,TGTGCCAGCAGTCACGGTTTCACCGGGGAGCTGTTTTTT
TRBV30,-,TRBJ2-7,many,CAWNQASPEQYF,TGTGCCTGGAACCAGGCGTCCCCGGAGCAGTACTTC
TRBV6-5,-,TRBJ2-7,many,CASSYSRAADEQYF,TGTGCCAGCAGTTACTCGAGGGCAGCTGACGAGCAGTACTTC
TRBV7-3,TRBD2,TRBJ2-1,many,CASSSLAGGQDEQFF,TGTGCCAGCAGCTCTCTAGCGGGGGGGCAGGATGAGCAGTTCTTC
TRBV5-1,TRBD2,TRBJ2-5,-,CASSTGTSGETQYF,TGCGCCAGCAGCACCGGGACTAGCGGGGAGACCCAGTACTTC
TRBV29-1,TRBD2,TRBJ2-3,-,CSVVTLAGGGDTQYF,TGCAGCGTCGTTACCCTAGCGGGGGGGGGAGATACGCAGTATTTT
TRBV6-4,TRBD1,TRBJ1-1,many,CASSVTGEDTEAFF,TGTGCCAGCAGTGTCACAGGGGAGGACACTGAAGCTTTCTTT
TRBV11-2,-,TRBJ2-3,many,CASSLGSASTDTQYF,TGTGCCAGCAGCTTAGGTTCAGCTAGCACAGATACGCAGTATTTT
TRBV6-1,TRBD1,TRBJ2-7,many,CASTTDRVLWEQYF,TGTGCCAGCACCACGGACAGGGTTTTGTGGGAGCAGTACTTC
TRBV6-1,-,TRBJ1-3,few,CATRPGSSGNTIYF,TGTGCCACACGCCCGGGGAGCTCTGGAAACACCATATATTTT
TRBV24-1,TRBD2,TRBJ2-1,many,CATSEPGLAGGREQFF,TGTGCCACCAGTGAGCCGGGACTAGCGGGAGGGAGAGAGCAGTTCTTC
TRBV3-1,-,TRBJ2-2,many,CASRWDSPNTGELFF,TGTGCCAGCAGGTGGGACTCGCCGAACACCGGGGAGCTGTTTTTT
TRBV7-6,-,TRBJ1-6,many,CASSLLSGPNSPLHF,TGTGCCAGCAGCCTACTATCCGGGCCTAATTCACCCCTCCACTTT
TRBV28,TRBD1,TRBJ1-4,many,CASRLSPADRGNEKLFF,TGTGCCAGCAGATTATCTCCCGCTGACAGGGGGAATGAAAAACTGTTTTTT
TRBV7-9,-,TRBJ1-4,many,CASSSSLMNKLFF,TGTGCCAGCAGCTCGTCCCTCATGAACAAACTGTTTTTT
TRBV6-1,-,TRBJ2-2,-,CASKTTGELFF,TGTGCCAGCAAAACTACCGGGGAGCTGTTTTTT
TRBV10-3,TRBD2,TRBJ2-3,many,CAISPFTNREGTDTQYF,TGTGCCATCAGTCCCTTTACCAACCGGGAGGGCACAGATACGCAGTATTTT
TRBV18,-,TRBJ2-3,-,CASSPQSGDTQYF,TGTGCCAGCTCACCCCAGTCGGGAGATACGCAGTATTTT
TRBV18,-,TRBJ1-4,many,CASRPGQSQEKLFF,TGTGCCAGCCGCCCGGGGCAATCACAGGAAAAACTGTTTTTT
TRBV20-1,-,TRBJ2-3,few,CSASPRYF,TGCAGTGCTAGTCCAAGGTATTTT
TRBV5-1,TRBD2,TRBJ2-1,many,CASSLPSGRRNEQFF,TGCGCCAGCAGCTTGCCTAGCGGGAGGAGAAATGAGCAGTTCTTC
TRBV7-6,TRBD1,TRBJ1-5,many,CASSHRQGSQPQHF,TGTGCCAGCAGCCACCGACAGGGAAGCCAGCCCCAGCATTTT
TRBV5-6,-,TRBJ1-2,many,CASSLIGEWQVGYTF,TGTGCCAGCAGCTTGATAGGGGAGTGGCAGGTTGGCTACACCTTC
TRBV2,TRBD1,TRBJ1-6,many,CASTVDRGGNSPLHF,TGTGCCAGCACCGTAGACAGGGGCGGAAATTCACCCCTCCACTTT
TRBV2,TRBD1,TRBJ2-5,many,CASSLTGALQETQYF,TGTGCCAGCAGCTTGACAGGGGCCCTCCAAGAGACCCAGTACTTC
TRBV28,TRBD1,TRBJ2-7,many,CASSLEGQGTAYEQYF,TGTGCCAGCAGTTTAGAGGGACAGGGTACAGCCTACGAGCAGTACTTC
TRBV30,-,TRBJ1-6,many,CACGPEYNSPLHF,TGTGCCTGTGGACCTGAATATAATTCACCCCTCCACTTT
TRBV4-1,TRBD2,TRBJ2-7,few,CASSQDGAGGSSLRAYEQYF,TGCGCCAGCAGCCAAGATGGAGCGGGAGGGTCCAGCCTCCGCGCCTACGAGCAGTACTTC
TRBV6-1,TRBD1,TRBJ1-6,many,CASTLTGGNSPLHF,TGTGCCAGCACCCTGACAGGGGGCAATTCACCCCTCCACTTT
TRBV6-4,-,TRBJ2-7,-,CASSPRARNFRYEQYF,TGTGCCAGCAGCCCTCGGGCTAGAAACTTTCGCTACGAGCAGTACTTC